The 2 T cell receptor beta chains below were found in one sample sequenced in a study of T cell responses to AZD1222 COVID-19 vaccine (dated by TCRdb to 2020 to 2023). The protocol used for the library was the immunoSEQ multiplex PCR assay. TCRdb retrieved this table from immuneACCESS and kept in-frame rearrangements only. Not all clones are present; in checked studies, unresolved V genes account for under half, and no reason is known for the remainder. Within this sample are under 100,000 clones, with approximately 89% of them counted one time only. Less than 6% of the sample comes from the top ten. This specimen's time point label, per the study, means: about 28 days (+/-7) after the second vaccine dose. Here the sequenced sample was peripheral blood, taken 28 days after the second AZD1222 dose. The receptors here all came from an adult who received the AZD1222 COVID-19 vaccine.

This chain uses TRBV19 with TRBJ1-2, with no clear D. V was cut by 5 bases and J by 5 bases, with 12 bases left in between. The CDR3 length is 13 residues. Germline-derived CDR1 and CDR2 are LNHDA and SQIVND (reference sequence). The CDR3 DNA sequence: TGTGCCAGTAGTCCTCCGACGGTATATGGCTACACCTTC. Residues: CASSPPTVYGYTF.

This clone was picked up a small number of times. The rearrangement joins TRBV18 to TRBJ2-7; D is possibly TRBD2 (5 bases). CDR3 length equals 15 residues. The germline gives CDR1 KGHSH, CDR2 LQKENI. V dropped 3 bases and J dropped 0 bases, with 12 bases sitting between them. CDR3 nucleotide sequence: TGTGCCAGCTCACCGGAAGCGGCCAGCTCCTACGAGCAGTACTTC. Translating it yields CASSPEAASSYEQYF.